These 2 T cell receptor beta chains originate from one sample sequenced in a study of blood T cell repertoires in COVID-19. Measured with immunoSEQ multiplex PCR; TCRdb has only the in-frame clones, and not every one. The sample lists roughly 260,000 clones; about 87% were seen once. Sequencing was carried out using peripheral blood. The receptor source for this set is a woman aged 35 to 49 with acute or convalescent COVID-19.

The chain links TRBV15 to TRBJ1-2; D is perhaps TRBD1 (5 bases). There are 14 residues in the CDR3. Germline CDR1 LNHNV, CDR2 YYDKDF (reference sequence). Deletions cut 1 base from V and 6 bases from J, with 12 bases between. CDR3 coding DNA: TGTGCCACCAGCAGAGGGGGGGGATTCCATGGCTACACCTTC. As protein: CATSRGGGFHGYTF.

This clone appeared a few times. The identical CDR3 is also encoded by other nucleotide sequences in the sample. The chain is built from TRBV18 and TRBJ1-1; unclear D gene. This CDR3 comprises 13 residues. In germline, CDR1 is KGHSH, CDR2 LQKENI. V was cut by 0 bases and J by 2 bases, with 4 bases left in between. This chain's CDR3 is CASSPPQNTEAFF. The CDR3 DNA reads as TGTGCCAGCTCACCACCCCAAAACACTGAAGCTTTCTTT.